These 5 T cell receptor beta chains share one sample of origin, sequenced in a study of long-term antiretroviral therapy in people with HIV. At the survey level, the v3.0 immunoSEQ assay was run. Here immunoSEQ multiplex PCR was the method, and the copy in TCRdb shows in-frame clones only, minus some. Here the sample spans approximately 31,000 clones, roughly nine tenths being singletons. The sample here was unsorted PBMCs, taken 1.1 years after starting antiretroviral therapy. The origin of the receptors is a man between 18 and 29 years old with HIV.

This clone was picked up a small number of times. This chain joins TRBV6-1 and TRBJ1-1; 9 bases line up with TRBD1. Per the germline V gene, CDR1 is MNHNS and CDR2 is SASEGT. CDR3 length equals 12 residues. V shed 6 bases, J shed 7 bases, and the junction held 3 bases outside the gene matches. In nucleotides, the CDR3 is TGTGCCAGCAGAGGACAGGGGTATGAAGCTTTCTTT. Its protein is CASRGQGYEAFF.

The chain joins TRBV6-6 to TRBJ1-2; the D is unclear. This CDR3 contains 13 residues. Per the germline V gene, CDR1 is MNHNY and CDR2 is SVGAGI (reference sequence). V lost 0 bases and J lost 7, with 9 bases in between. In nucleotides, the CDR3 is TGTGCCAGCAGTTACTCGATCAGGATTGGCTACACCTTC. It encodes CASSYSIRIGYTF.

CDR3 sequence: CASSSTGTSRETQYF. The CDR3 nucleotides read TGTGCCAGTAGTAGCACCGGGACTAGCAGGGAGACCCAGTACTTC. This sequence joins TRBV19 and TRBJ2-5, with TRBD2 matching 9 bases. Germline CDR1 LNHDA, CDR2 SQIVND (reference sequence). This CDR3 is 15 amino acids long. The V segment lost 4 bases and the J segment 5 bases; nucleotides outside the gene matches: 8.

The chain is built from TRBV6-5 and TRBJ1-1, with a possible D match to TRBD1 (6 bases). The CDR3 sequence is 14 residues long. Trimming took off 6 bases at V and 3 bases at J, with 14 bases between the two ends. Germline V gene lookup returns CDR1 MNHEY and CDR2 SVGAGI. The DNA of the CDR3 is TGTGCCAGCAGCAAACAGGGCGGGTACACTGAAGCTTTCTTT. It translates to CASSKQGGYTEAFF.

The chain uses TRBV5-4 and TRBJ1-4, with 9 bases that match TRBD1. V dropped 4 bases and J dropped 3; count of bases not matched to a gene: 4. Germline V gives CDR1 SGHNT, CDR2 YYREEE (reference sequence). This CDR3 has 15 amino acids. In nucleotides, the CDR3 is TGTGCCAGCAGCAACCGACAGGGGGCTAATGAAAAACTGTTTTTT. Translation: CASSNRQGANEKLFF. Based on the CDR3 plus reference TRBV5-4 and TRBJ1-4, the full variable domain is ETGVTQSPTHLIKTRGQQVTLRCSSQSGHNTVSWYQQALGQGPQFIFQYYREEENGRGNFPPRFSGLQFPNYSSELNVNALELDDSALYLCASSNRQGANEKLFFGSGTQLSVL.